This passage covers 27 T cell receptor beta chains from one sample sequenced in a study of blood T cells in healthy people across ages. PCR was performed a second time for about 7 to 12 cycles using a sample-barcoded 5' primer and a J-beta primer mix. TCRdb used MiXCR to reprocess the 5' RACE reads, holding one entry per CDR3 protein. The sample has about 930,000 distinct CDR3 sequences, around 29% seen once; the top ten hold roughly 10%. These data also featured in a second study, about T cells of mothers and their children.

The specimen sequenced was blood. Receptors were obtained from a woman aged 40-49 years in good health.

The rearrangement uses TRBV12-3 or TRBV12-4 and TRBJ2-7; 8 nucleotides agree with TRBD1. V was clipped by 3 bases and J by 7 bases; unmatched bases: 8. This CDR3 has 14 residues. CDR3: CASSFGTGVQEQYF. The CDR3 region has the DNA TGTGCCAGCAGTTTTGGGACAGGAGTTCAGGAGCAGTACTTC.

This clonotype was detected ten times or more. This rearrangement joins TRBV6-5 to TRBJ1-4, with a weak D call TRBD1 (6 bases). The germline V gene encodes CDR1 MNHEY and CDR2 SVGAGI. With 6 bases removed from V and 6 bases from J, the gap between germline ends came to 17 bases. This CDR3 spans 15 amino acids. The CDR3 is CASSWLGGRDEKLFF. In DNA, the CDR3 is TGTGCCAGCAGCTGGCTAGGGGGTCGAGATGAAAAACTGTTTTTT.

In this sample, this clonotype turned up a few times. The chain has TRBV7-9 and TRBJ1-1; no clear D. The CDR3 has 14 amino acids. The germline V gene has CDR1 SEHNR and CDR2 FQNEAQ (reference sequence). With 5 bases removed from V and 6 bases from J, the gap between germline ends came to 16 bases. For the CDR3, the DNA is TGTGCCAGCAGCCTCGGAAACATAGGACCTGAAGCTTTCTTT. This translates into CASSLGNIGPEAFF.

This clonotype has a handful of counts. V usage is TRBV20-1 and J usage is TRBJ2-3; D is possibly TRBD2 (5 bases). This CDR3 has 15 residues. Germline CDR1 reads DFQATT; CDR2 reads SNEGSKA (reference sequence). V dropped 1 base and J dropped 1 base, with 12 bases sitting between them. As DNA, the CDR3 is TGCAGTGCTAGAGCCCGGGGTAGGGGCACAGATACGCAGTATTTT. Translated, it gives CSARARGRGTDTQYF.

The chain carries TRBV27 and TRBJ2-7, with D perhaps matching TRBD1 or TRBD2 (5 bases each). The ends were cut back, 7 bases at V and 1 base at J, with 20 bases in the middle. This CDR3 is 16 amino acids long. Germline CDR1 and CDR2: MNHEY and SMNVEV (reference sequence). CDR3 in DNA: TGTGCCAGCACCACCGCGAAGGGGAGCCTGTCCTACGAGCAGTACTTC. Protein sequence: CASTTAKGSLSYEQYF.

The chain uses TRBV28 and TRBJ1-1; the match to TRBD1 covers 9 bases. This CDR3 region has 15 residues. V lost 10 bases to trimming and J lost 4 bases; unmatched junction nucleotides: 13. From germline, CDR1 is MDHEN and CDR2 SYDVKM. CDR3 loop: CATIPGQGPITEAFF. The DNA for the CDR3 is TGTGCCACGATCCCCGGACAGGGGCCCATCACTGAAGCTTTCTTT.

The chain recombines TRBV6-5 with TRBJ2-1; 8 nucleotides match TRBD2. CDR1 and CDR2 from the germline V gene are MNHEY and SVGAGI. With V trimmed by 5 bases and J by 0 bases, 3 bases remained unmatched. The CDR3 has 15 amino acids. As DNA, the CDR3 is TGTGCCAGCAGTGCGGGGGGCTACTCCTACAATGAGCAGTTCTTC. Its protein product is CASSAGGYSYNEQFF.

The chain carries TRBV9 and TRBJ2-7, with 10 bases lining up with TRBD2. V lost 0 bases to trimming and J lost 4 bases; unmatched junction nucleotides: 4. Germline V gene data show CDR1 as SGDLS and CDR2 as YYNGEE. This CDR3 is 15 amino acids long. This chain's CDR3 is CASSVGRTSGYEQYF. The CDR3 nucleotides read TGTGCCAGCAGCGTAGGTCGGACTAGCGGATACGAGCAGTACTTC.

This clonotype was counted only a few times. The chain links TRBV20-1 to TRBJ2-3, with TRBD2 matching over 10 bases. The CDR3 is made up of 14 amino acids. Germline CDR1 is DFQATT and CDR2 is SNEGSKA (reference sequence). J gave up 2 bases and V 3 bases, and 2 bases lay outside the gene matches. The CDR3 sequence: CSARGLANTDTQYF. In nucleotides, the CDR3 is TGCAGTGCTAGGGGACTAGCGAACACAGATACGCAGTATTTT.

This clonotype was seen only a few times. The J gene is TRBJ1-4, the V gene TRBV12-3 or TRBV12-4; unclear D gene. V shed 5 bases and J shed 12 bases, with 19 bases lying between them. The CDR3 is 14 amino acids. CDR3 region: CASSRATVMSELFF. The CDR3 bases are TGTGCCAGCAGTCGAGCGACGGTCATGAGCGAACTGTTTTTT.

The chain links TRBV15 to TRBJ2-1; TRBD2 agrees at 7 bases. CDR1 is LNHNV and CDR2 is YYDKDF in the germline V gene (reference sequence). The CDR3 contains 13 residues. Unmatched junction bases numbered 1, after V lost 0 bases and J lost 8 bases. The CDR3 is CATSRETSYEQFF. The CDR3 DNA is TGTGCCACCAGCAGAGAGACTAGCTATGAGCAGTTCTTC.

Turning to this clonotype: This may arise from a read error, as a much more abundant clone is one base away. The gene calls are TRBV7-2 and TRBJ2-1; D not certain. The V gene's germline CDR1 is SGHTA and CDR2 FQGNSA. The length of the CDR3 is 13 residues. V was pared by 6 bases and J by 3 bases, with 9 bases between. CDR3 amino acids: CASRRIGYNEQFF. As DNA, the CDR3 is TGTGCCAGCAGAAGGATAGGCTACAATGAGCAGTTCTTC.

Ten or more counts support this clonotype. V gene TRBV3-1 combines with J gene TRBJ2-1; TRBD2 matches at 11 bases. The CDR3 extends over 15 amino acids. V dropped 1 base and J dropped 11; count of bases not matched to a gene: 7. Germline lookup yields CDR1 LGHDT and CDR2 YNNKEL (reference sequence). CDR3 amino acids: CASSQGLAGKTKQFF. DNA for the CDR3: TGTGCCAGCAGCCAAGGACTAGCGGGGAAGACTAAGCAGTTCTTC.

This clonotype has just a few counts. This CDR3 is CSARVVRGNEQFF. In DNA form, the CDR3 reads TGCAGTGCTAGAGTGGTGCGGGGCAATGAGCAGTTCTTC. The V gene is TRBV20-1, the J gene TRBJ2-1; TRBD2 is a possible D gene (6 bases). V lost 1 base and J lost 6, with 10 bases in between. Germline V CDR1 and CDR2: DFQATT, SNEGSKA (reference sequence). CDR3 size: 13 residues.

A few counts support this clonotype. In nucleotides, the CDR3 is TGTGCCAGCAGCCCCTTCGACGGGGCCTACGAGCAGTACTTC. It is translated as CASSPFDGAYEQYF. The chain couples TRBV25-1 to TRBJ2-7, with D possibly matching TRBD2 (5 bases). V was cut by 6 bases and J by 2 bases, with 14 bases left in between. Germline V gene lookup returns CDR1 MGHDK and CDR2 SYGVNS. This CDR3 spans 14 amino acids.

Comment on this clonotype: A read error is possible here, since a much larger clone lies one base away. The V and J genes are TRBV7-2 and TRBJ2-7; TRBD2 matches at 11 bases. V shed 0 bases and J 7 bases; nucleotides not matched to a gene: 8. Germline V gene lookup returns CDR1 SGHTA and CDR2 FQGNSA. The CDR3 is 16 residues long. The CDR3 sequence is CASSLATSGAYNEQYF. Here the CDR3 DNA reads TGTGCCAGCAGCTTAGCGACTAGCGGGGCCTACAATGAGCAGTACTTC.

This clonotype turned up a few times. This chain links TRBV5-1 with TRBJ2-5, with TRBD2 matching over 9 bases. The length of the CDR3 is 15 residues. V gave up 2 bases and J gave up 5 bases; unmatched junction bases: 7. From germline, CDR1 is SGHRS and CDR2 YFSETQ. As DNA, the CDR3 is TGCGCCAGCAGCTTCGGGACTAGCATAGGCGAGACCCAGTACTTC. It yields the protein CASSFGTSIGETQYF.

The CDR3 here is CAITASVVVQTNYGYTF. CDR3 coding DNA: TGTGCCATCACCGCTTCCGTAGTGGTTCAGACTAACTATGGCTACACCTTC. This rearrangement joins TRBV10-3 to TRBJ1-2; D remains ambiguous. The CDR3 totals 17 residues. V was pared by 7 bases and J by 0 bases, with 21 bases between. Germline loops: CDR1 ENHRY, CDR2 SYGVKD.

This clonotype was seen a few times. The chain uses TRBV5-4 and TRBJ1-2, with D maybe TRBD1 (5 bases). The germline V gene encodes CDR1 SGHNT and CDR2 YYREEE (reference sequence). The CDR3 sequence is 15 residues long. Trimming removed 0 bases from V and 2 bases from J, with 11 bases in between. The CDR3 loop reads CASSLAQGNNYGYTF. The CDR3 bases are TGTGCCAGCAGCTTGGCCCAGGGTAACAACTATGGCTACACCTTC.

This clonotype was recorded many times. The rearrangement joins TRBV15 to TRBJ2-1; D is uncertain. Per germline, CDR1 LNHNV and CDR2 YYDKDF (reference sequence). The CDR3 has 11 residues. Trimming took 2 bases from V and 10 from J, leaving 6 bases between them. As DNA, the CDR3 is TGTGCCACCAGCAGAATGCGCGAGCAGTTCTTC. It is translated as CATSRMREQFF.

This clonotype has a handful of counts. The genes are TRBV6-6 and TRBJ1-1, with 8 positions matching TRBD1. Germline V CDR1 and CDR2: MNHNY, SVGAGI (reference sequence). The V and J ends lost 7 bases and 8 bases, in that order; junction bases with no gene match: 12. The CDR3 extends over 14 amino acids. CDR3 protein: CASTAGTGTREAFF. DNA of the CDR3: TGTGCCAGCACTGCCGGGACAGGTACAAGAGAAGCTTTCTTT.

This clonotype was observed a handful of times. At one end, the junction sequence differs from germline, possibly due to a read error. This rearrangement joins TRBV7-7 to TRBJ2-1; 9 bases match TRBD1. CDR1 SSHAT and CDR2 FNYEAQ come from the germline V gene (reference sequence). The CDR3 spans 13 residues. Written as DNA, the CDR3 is TGTGCTAGCAGCATAACGACAGGGGGTGAGCAGTTCTTC. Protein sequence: CASSITTGGEQFF. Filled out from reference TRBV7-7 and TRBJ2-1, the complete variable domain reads GAGVSQSPRYKVTKRGQDVTLRCDPISSHATLYWYQQALGQGPEFLTYFNYEAQPDKSGLPSDRFSAERPEGSISTLTIQRTEQRDSAMYRCASSITTGGEQFFGPGTRLTVL.

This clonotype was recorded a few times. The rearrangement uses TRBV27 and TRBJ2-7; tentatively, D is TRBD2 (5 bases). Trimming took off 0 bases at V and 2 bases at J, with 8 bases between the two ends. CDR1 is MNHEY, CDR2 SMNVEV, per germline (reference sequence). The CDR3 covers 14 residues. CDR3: CASSLSRAPYEQYF. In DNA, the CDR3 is TGTGCCAGCAGTTTATCGCGGGCCCCCTACGAGCAGTACTTC.

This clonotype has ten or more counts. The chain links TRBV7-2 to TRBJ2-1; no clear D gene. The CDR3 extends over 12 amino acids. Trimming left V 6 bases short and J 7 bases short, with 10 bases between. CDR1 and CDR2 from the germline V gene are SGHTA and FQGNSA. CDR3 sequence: CASSFPPNEQFF. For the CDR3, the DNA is TGTGCCAGCAGTTTCCCCCCTAATGAGCAGTTCTTC.

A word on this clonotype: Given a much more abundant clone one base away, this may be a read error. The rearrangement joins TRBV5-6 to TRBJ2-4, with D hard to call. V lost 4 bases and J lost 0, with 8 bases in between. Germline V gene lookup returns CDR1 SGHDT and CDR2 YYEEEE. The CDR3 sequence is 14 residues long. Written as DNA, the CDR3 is TGTGCCAGCAGCCCGGATGTAGCCAAAAACATTCAGTACTTC. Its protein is CASSPDVAKNIQYF.

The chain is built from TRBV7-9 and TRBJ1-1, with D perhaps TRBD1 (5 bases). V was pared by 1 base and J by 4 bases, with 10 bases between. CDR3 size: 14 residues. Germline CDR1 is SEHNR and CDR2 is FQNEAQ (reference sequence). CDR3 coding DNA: TGTGCCAGCAGCTTAGAGGCAGGGACCACTGAAGCTTTCTTT. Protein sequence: CASSLEAGTTEAFF.

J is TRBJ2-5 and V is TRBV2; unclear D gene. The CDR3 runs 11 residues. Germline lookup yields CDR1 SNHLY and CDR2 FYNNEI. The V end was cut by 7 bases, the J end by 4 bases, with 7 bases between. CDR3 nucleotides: TGTGCCAGCACCGACCTAGAGACCCAGTACTTC. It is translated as CASTDLETQYF.